The next 20 T cell receptor beta chains were all read from a single sample in a study of vaccination and CD4 T cells after COVID-19. Sequence data for DNA of cultured CD4+ T cells were generated by the Oncomine TCR Beta short-read assay. TCRdb re-called the PCR reads through MiXCR, storing one row per CDR3 protein. The table records more than 4,000 distinct CDR3 sequences, approximately 46% of them present only once. Their cognate antigens are unknown. Indicated treatment: roughly 11-day PBMC culture with coronavirus spike peptide pools or control peptides (ViraFEST assay). Those CD4+ T cells from the unexposed donor predate the COVID-19 pandemic (2011-2018). The specimen was CD4+ T cells from blood, cultured in vitro. The receptors stem from a human donor in good health.

This clonotype was counted a few times. The CDR3 protein is CASDGLNTEAFF. In DNA form, the CDR3 reads TGTGCCAGCGACGGCTTGAACACTGAAGCTTTCTTT. The V and J genes are TRBV7-9 and TRBJ1-1; D is ambiguous. This CDR3 region has 12 residues. CDR1 is SEHNR, CDR2 FQNEAQ, per germline (reference sequence). Trimming removed 8 bases from V and 0 bases from J, with 7 bases in between.

The chain combines TRBV6-1 with TRBJ2-1, with D hard to call. The V end was cut by 4 bases, the J end by 6 bases, with 13 bases between. CDR1 MNHNS and CDR2 SASEGT come from the germline V gene. The CDR3 has 14 residues. This chain's CDR3 is CASSAQTSSNEQFF. CDR3 nucleotide sequence: TGTGCCAGCAGTGCCCAGACCAGTAGCAATGAGCAGTTCTTC.

This clonotype showed up just a few times. The chain recombines TRBV7-3 with TRBJ1-6; D remains ambiguous. V was shortened by 1 base and J by 6 bases, with 10 bases between the two germline ends. This CDR3 comprises 15 residues. CDR1 is SGHTA and CDR2 is FQGTGA in the germline V gene. CDR3 loop: CASSLNPEPNSPLHF. The CDR3 DNA follows: TGTGCCAGCAGCTTAAATCCAGAACCTAATTCACCCCTCCACTTT.

As regards this clonotype: A junction boundary mismatches the germline segment, possibly from a read error. The chain employs TRBV25-1 and TRBJ1-1; D not resolved. The length of the CDR3 is 11 residues. Germline CDR1 and CDR2: MGHDK and SYGVNS. The DNA of the CDR3 is TGTGCCCGCAGTGTTTACACTGAAGCTTTCTTT. Translating it yields CARSVYTEAFF. The variable domain in full, with the rest retrieved from reference TRBV25-1 and TRBJ1-1, is EADIYQTPRYLVIGTGKKITLECSQTMGHDKMYWYQQDPGMELHLIHYSYGVNSTEKGDLSSESTVSRIRTEHFPLTLESARPSHTSQYLCARSVYTEAFFGQGTRLTVV.

The chain links TRBV7-8 to TRBJ1-5; TRBD1 is a possible D gene (6 bases). There are 15 residues in the CDR3. From germline, CDR1 is SGHVS and CDR2 FQNEAQ. V lost 1 base and J lost 3, with 10 bases in between. In DNA, the CDR3 is TGTGCCAGCAGCTTAGAGGGGGATCCCAATCAGCCCCAGCATTTT. It translates to CASSLEGDPNQPQHF.

The table lists this clonotype with a few counts. The rearrangement links TRBV5-1 to TRBJ2-1; no reliable D call. There are 13 residues in the CDR3. V was cut by 5 bases and J by 5 bases, with 11 bases left in between. Germline-derived CDR1 and CDR2 are SGHRS and YFSETQ. The CDR3 DNA follows: TGCGCCAGCAGTGAAACGGTTAACAATGAGCAGTTCTTC. This codes for CASSETVNNEQFF.

This clonotype has just a few counts. The chain joins TRBV24-1 to TRBJ1-1; D might be TRBD1 (5 bases). V dropped 3 bases and J dropped 11 bases, with 12 bases sitting between them. The germline V gene has CDR1 KGHDR and CDR2 SFDVKD. The CDR3 spans 12 residues. The CDR3 loop is CATSDPWGTAFF. DNA for the CDR3: TGTGCCACCAGTGATCCCTGGGGGACCGCTTTCTTT.

This chain uses TRBV11-2 with TRBJ1-1; D perhaps matches TRBD1 (6 bases). Trimming took off 3 bases at V and 4 bases at J, with 12 bases between the two ends. This CDR3 region has 14 residues. Germline CDR1 and CDR2: SGHAT and FQNNGV. This CDR3 reads CASSLMGASTEAFF. The CDR3 nucleotides are TGTGCCAGCAGCTTGATGGGGGCGAGCACTGAAGCTTTCTTT. The complete variable domain, with remaining parts taken from reference TRBV11-2 and TRBJ1-1, reads EAGVAQSPRYKIIEKRQSVAFWCNPISGHATLYWYQQILGQGPKLLIQFQNNGVVDDSQLPKDRFSAERLKGVDSTLKIQPAKLEDSAVYLCASSLMGASTEAFFGQGTRLTVV.

This chain links TRBV5-5 with TRBJ1-6; the match to TRBD1 covers 11 bases. V lost 4 bases and J lost 10; bases outside the gene matches: 10. The CDR3 totals 16 residues. Looked up from germline, CDR1 is SGHKS and CDR2 is YYEKEE (reference sequence). The CDR3 bases are TGTGCCAGCAGCCACTCCCGGGACAGGGGGGTCTCACCCCTCCACTTT. Residues: CASSHSRDRGVSPLHF.

The gene calls are TRBV7-8 and TRBJ2-5; 12 positions match TRBD1. This CDR3 has 19 amino acids. The ends lost 2 bases at V and 5 bases at J; junction bases unmatched: 15. Germline V gene lookup returns CDR1 SGHVS and CDR2 FQNEAQ. CDR3 loop: CASSLLGAIRGQGAETQYF. The CDR3, as DNA: TGTGCCAGCAGCTTATTAGGGGCTATCCGGGGACAGGGGGCTGAGACCCAGTACTTC.

The chain has TRBV2 and TRBJ1-6; no firm D call. V was clipped by 1 base and J by 1 base, with 8 bases between them. The CDR3 runs to 16 residues. Germline-derived CDR1 and CDR2 are SNHLY and FYNNEI. The CDR3 protein is CASSEEWGSYNSPLHF. CDR3 bases: TGTGCCAGCAGTGAAGAATGGGGATCCTATAATTCACCCCTCCACTTT.

The J gene is TRBJ1-2, the V gene TRBV25-1; 8 nucleotides line up with TRBD1. This CDR3 contains 11 residues. The junction had 6 bases not matched to a gene; V was cut back by 11 bases and J by 7 bases. CDR1 and CDR2 from the germline V gene are MGHDK and SYGVNS. In nucleotides, the CDR3 is TGTGCCGCTCAGGGGGCGAGTGGCTACACCTTC. It is translated as CAAQGASGYTF.

CDR3 loop: CASGRTVFNSPLHF. The CDR3 DNA reads TGTGCCAGCGGGAGGACAGTGTTTAATTCACCCCTCCACTTT. This chain uses TRBV6-2 or TRBV6-3 with TRBJ1-6; D may be TRBD1 (6 bases). This CDR3 spans 14 amino acids. Germline V gene sequence: CDR1 MNHEY, CDR2 SVGEGT. Trimming stripped 8 bases from V and 6 bases from J, with 14 bases between.

This chain joins TRBV7-9 and TRBJ2-7; 7 bases align to TRBD2. V was clipped by 0 bases and J by 2 bases; unmatched bases: 4. CDR3 length: 15 residues. Germline V gives CDR1 SEHNR, CDR2 FQNEAQ (reference sequence). CDR3 DNA: TGTGCCAGCAGCTTAGCAGGACTAGGAACCTACGAGCAGTACTTC. Its translation is CASSLAGLGTYEQYF.

The chain uses TRBV7-2 and TRBJ1-2, with 8 bases identical to TRBD1. CDR3 length equals 15 residues. The V gene end was trimmed by 1 base and the J gene end by 6 bases; junction bases not matched to a gene: 7. CDR1 is SGHTA, CDR2 FQGNSA, per germline. CDR3 protein: CASSLGGQGRNGYTF. As DNA, the CDR3 is TGTGCCAGCAGCTTAGGAGGACAGGGTAGGAATGGCTACACCTTC.

The rearrangement uses TRBV2 and TRBJ2-5; possibly TRBD1 for D (5 bases). The CDR3 runs 16 residues. CDR1 is SNHLY and CDR2 is FYNNEI in the germline V gene. The V end was cut by 5 bases, the J end by 1 base, with 17 bases between. This CDR3 reads CASSLRTGPPQETQYF. The DNA for the CDR3 is TGTGCCAGCAGTCTTCGAACAGGTCCCCCCCAAGAGACCCAGTACTTC.

This clonotype was seen only a few times. V gene TRBV6-1 combines with J gene TRBJ2-3; the D is unclear. This CDR3 has 14 amino acids. CDR1 is MNHNS, CDR2 SASEGT, per germline. The V and J ends lost 5 bases and 3 bases respectively, with 12 bases between them. The CDR3 DNA follows: TGTGCCAGCAGTAAGGGTGTCCTGACAGATACGCAGTATTTT. Encoded protein: CASSKGVLTDTQYF.

The J gene is TRBJ1-2, the V gene TRBV4-1, with D uncertain. Germline lookup yields CDR1 MGHRA and CDR2 YSYEKL. The ends were cut back, 0 bases at V and 2 bases at J, with 10 bases in the middle. The CDR3 covers 15 residues. CDR3 nucleotides: TGCGCCAGCAGCCAAGAAATTGTACTGAACTATGGCTACACCTTC. It specifies CASSQEIVLNYGYTF.

V usage is TRBV7-2 and J usage is TRBJ1-1; D is unresolved. This CDR3 spans 14 amino acids. Germline V gene lookup returns CDR1 SGHTA and CDR2 FQGNSA. V was shortened by 5 bases and J by 5 bases, with 15 bases between the two germline ends. In nucleotides, the CDR3 is TGTGCCAGCAGCCGAACCACCCTAGGGACTGAAGCTTTCTTT. This encodes CASSRTTLGTEAFF.

There are a few counts of this clonotype. This chain joins TRBV5-4 and TRBJ1-2; 11 bases fit TRBD1. Germline V lookup: CDR1 SGHNT, CDR2 YYREEE (reference sequence). The CDR3 extends over 14 amino acids. The ends lost 3 bases at V and 2 bases at J; junction bases unmatched: 0. The CDR3 nucleotides read TGTGCCAGCAGCTGGGACAGGGGGAACTATGGCTACACCTTC. Amino acid sequence: CASSWDRGNYGYTF.